This T cell receptor beta chain stems from a study of CD8+ T cells in alopecia areata. Regarding the study as a whole: Tofacitinib significantly decreased scalp clonality and expanded CD8+ clones among top 100.

V was clipped by 3 bases and J by 2 bases; unmatched bases: 4. Germline V lookup: CDR1 SGHNT, CDR2 YENEEA. This CDR3 has 15 amino acids. Extracted RNA was reverse transcribed, and the resulting cDNA served as sequencing template. Repertoires were generated with immunoSEQ multiplex PCR, while TCRdb's copy carries only in-frame clones and drops some. The table includes fewer than 200,000 clones, 55% to 75% detected once. Treatment noted: oral pan-JAK inhibitor, 5-10 mg twice daily. As part of sample collection, lesional scalp punch biopsies and peripheral blood were taken from alopecia areata patients. Points on this clone: The antigen remains undetermined.

The sequence was collected from a human donor with alopecia areata. This specimen was CD4+ T cells sorted from blood, taken at week 24, from a patient treated with tofacitinib. The chain joins TRBV11-3 to TRBJ2-5, with 9 positions matching TRBD1. CDR3 nucleotides: TGTGCCAGCAGCTTCCCCGGGACAGGGCAAGAGACCCAGTACTTC. Translating it yields CASSFPGTGQETQYF.